This T cell receptor beta chain was documented in a study of a mutant IDH1 vaccine in newly diagnosed glioma. Study-wide context: Among treated patients, around 60% were male and approximately 40% female, and mean age was 40.4 years.

Time point: week 11, during vaccination. Vaccinated patients received 300 ug of mutant IDH1 20-mer peptide per dose, with topical imiquimod. Measured with immunoSEQ multiplex PCR; TCRdb has only the in-frame clones, and not every one. Of tens of thousands of clones in the sample, approximately 80% were seen once. This clone was counted only a few times. Antigen: not known. This CDR3 is 14 amino acids long. CDR1 is MGHRA and CDR2 is YSYEKL in the germline V gene. The V and J ends lost 3 bases and 0 bases respectively, with 8 bases between them. The source is a man aged 50-59 years with glioma. V gene TRBV4-1 combines with J gene TRBJ1-1, with D maybe TRBD1 (6 bases). The specimen comprised PBMCs, sampled from a glioma patient whose treatment included an IDH1 peptide vaccine. Here the CDR3 DNA reads TGCGCCAGCAGCCAGGACAGCCTGAACACTGAAGCTTTCTTT. Its translation is CASSQDSLNTEAFF.